This TCR beta chain is from a study of monozygotic twins with inflammatory bowel disease. Study-level findings and limits: Repertoire similarity matched across concordant and discordant twins, perhaps owing to limited power.

TCRdb re-called the 5' RACE reads; every CDR3 protein appears as one record, without DNA. Its table lists about 380,000 distinct CDR3 sequences. Per the germline V gene, CDR1 is SGHNT and CDR2 is YYREEE (reference sequence). This CDR3 spans 15 amino acids. Turning to this clonotype: Its antigen is not identified.

The authors drew around 2.6 ml of blood from each donor. The gene calls are TRBV5-4 and TRBJ1-1; absent DNA, TCRdb's TRBD1 call cannot be checked. The TCR sequence derives from a human donor with ulcerative colitis or Crohn's disease, or a healthy co-twin of an affected twin (not recorded which). Material: blood. CDR3 sequence reads: CASSLGQGARTEAFF. The variable domain in full, with the rest retrieved from reference TRBV5-4 and TRBJ1-1, is ETGVTQSPTHLIKTRGQQVTLRCSSQSGHNTVSWYQQALGQGPQFIFQYYREEENGRGNFPPRFSGLQFPNYSSELNVNALELDDSALYLCASSLGQGARTEAFFGQGTRLTVV.